These 16 T cell receptor beta chains were sequenced from one sample in a study of T cell repertoires in cytomegalovirus infection. These TCRs are of unknown antigen specificity. TCRdb re-analysed the reads in MiXCR, keeping a single row per CDR3 protein. The top ten clones hold around 12% of a sample with about 830,000 distinct CDR3 sequences, 30% to 35% of them seen once. The sample in question was cultured CD8+ T cells from PBMCs, obtained from culture after CMV antigen stimulation. The receptors originated from a human donor in good health (CMV status not recorded). Some clones in this sample may be carry-over from other donors' samples.

The chain couples TRBV5-6 to TRBJ2-3; D may be TRBD1 or TRBD2 (6 bases each). V lost 4 bases and J 5 bases, leaving 17 bases between the germline ends. CDR3 size: 15 residues. The V gene's germline CDR1 is SGHDT and CDR2 YYEEEE. CDR3 sequence: CASSQSGGPLDTQYF. DNA of the CDR3: TGTGCCAGCAGCCAGAGTGGGGGGCCCCTAGATACGCAGTATTTT.

CDR3 nucleotides: TGTGCCAGCAGCCGGGACAGGGGGCGTTTGAACACTGAAGCTTTCTTT. As protein: CASSRDRGRLNTEAFF. The genes are TRBV3-1 and TRBJ1-1; 12 bases are shared with TRBD1. The CDR3 is made up of 16 amino acids. With 4 bases clipped from V and 0 bases from J, the junction kept 3 bases outside the gene matches. Germline CDR1 reads LGHDT; CDR2 reads YNNKEL (reference sequence).

This clonotype was seen many times. One end of the junction varies from germline; a read error may be responsible. The CDR3 DNA reads as TGTGCTAGCAGCTTAGAAGGTGCCTACGAGCAGTACTTC. It specifies CASSLEGAYEQYF. V is TRBV7-7 and J is TRBJ2-7; D is unclear. CDR3 size: 13 residues. Looked up from germline, CDR1 is SSHAT and CDR2 is FNYEAQ (reference sequence). The entire variable domain, with the rest obtained from reference TRBV7-7 and TRBJ2-7, is as follows: GAGVSQSPRYKVTKRGQDVTLRCDPISSHATLYWYQQALGQGPEFLTYFNYEAQPDKSGLPSDRFSAERPEGSISTLTIQRTEQRDSAMYRCASSLEGAYEQYFGPGTRLTVT.

The sample holds a few counts of this clonotype. This chain links TRBV25-1 with TRBJ2-1; 12 bases line up with TRBD2. Germline CDR1 reads MGHDK; CDR2 reads SYGVNS. This CDR3 region has 15 residues. V trimming: 5 bases; J trimming: 8 bases; junction bases outside the gene matches: 7. Written as DNA, the CDR3 is TGTGCCAGCAGTTCTAGCGGGGGGGCCCAGTATGAGCAGTTCTTC. Amino acid sequence: CASSSSGGAQYEQFF. Together with reference TRBV25-1 and TRBJ2-1, the CDR3 gives the full variable domain: EADIYQTPRYLVIGTGKKITLECSQTMGHDKMYWYQQDPGMELHLIHYSYGVNSTEKGDLSSESTVSRIRTEHFPLTLESARPSHTSQYLCASSSSGGAQYEQFFGPGTRLTVL.

The genes are TRBV2 and TRBJ1-4, with D hard to call. Germline V lookup: CDR1 SNHLY, CDR2 FYNNEI. There are 16 residues in the CDR3. Trimming pared 0 bases from V and 7 bases from J, leaving 15 bases between. CDR3 nucleotides: TGTGCCAGCAGTGAAGCCCCCATGGGGATAAGTGAAAAACTGTTTTTT. Its protein product is CASSEAPMGISEKLFF.

This clonotype was detected a few times. Here the CDR3 reads CATSRGLSGELFF. In DNA, the CDR3 is TGTGCCACCAGCAGGGGGCTTTCCGGGGAGCTGTTTTTT. The chain recombines TRBV15 with TRBJ2-2, with D possibly TRBD1 on 5 matching bases. CDR3 length: 13 residues. CDR1 is LNHNV, CDR2 YYDKDF, per germline (reference sequence). Trimming removed 3 bases at V and 6 bases at J, with 8 bases between.

This clonotype was counted many times. The V call is TRBV7-8, the J call TRBJ2-1; D not resolved. Trimming shortened V by 2 bases and J by 5 bases, and 10 bases separated the two germline ends. Germline CDR1 reads SGHVS; CDR2 reads FQNEAQ. The length of the CDR3 is 14 residues. The CDR3 DNA is TGTGCCAGCAGCTTACCCGGGTCAAACAATGAGCAGTTCTTC. Amino acids: CASSLPGSNNEQFF.

J is TRBJ2-1 and V is TRBV6-5; no clear D gene. Trimming shortened V by 5 bases and J by 5 bases, and 16 bases separated the two germline ends. This CDR3 spans 15 amino acids. Germline V CDR1 and CDR2: MNHEY, SVGAGI. CDR3 sequence (DNA): TGTGCCAGCAGTGAAATATTCGGTGGCGACAATGAGCAGTTCTTC. Its protein is CASSEIFGGDNEQFF.

A few counts support this clonotype. The chain links TRBV27 to TRBJ1-2; D may be TRBD1 (6 bases). Germline V gene sequence: CDR1 MNHEY, CDR2 SMNVEV (reference sequence). CDR3 size: 16 residues. Trimming took 6 bases from V and 4 from J, leaving 21 bases between them. CDR3 in DNA: TGTGCCAGCAGCCCCGGTGCAGGGGAAGTCTCCTATGGCTACACCTTC. Its protein product is CASSPGAGEVSYGYTF.

The sample holds many counts of this clonotype. The CDR3 spells CASSSRAGRNTDTQYF. CDR3 in DNA: TGTGCCAGCAGCTCCCGGGCGGGGAGAAACACAGATACGCAGTATTTT. V usage is TRBV7-8 and J usage is TRBJ2-3; the D gene is possibly TRBD2 (6 bases). This CDR3 region has 16 residues. Trimming took off 4 bases at V and 2 bases at J, with 16 bases between the two ends. CDR1 is SGHVS and CDR2 is FQNEAQ in the germline V gene.

V is TRBV29-1 and J is TRBJ2-1, with D perhaps matching TRBD2 (6 bases). The V gene lost 3 bases and the J gene lost 8 bases, with 14 bases spanning the gap. CDR1 SQVTM and CDR2 ANQGSEA come from the germline V gene. This CDR3 is built from 13 residues. CDR3 region: CSVEVSSVHEQFF. CDR3 DNA: TGCAGCGTTGAGGTGTCTAGCGTGCATGAGCAGTTCTTC.

This clonotype has just a few counts. This chain connects TRBV28 to TRBJ2-7, with D perhaps TRBD1 or TRBD2 (5 bases each). The CDR3 covers 14 residues. Trimming shortened V by 6 bases and J by 4 bases, and 16 bases separated the two germline ends. Germline CDR1 reads MDHEN; CDR2 reads SYDVKM. CDR3 nucleotides: TGTGCCAGCAGCCCCCACGGGGCCGCGTACGAGCAGTACGTC. Protein sequence: CASSPHGAAYEQYV.

This clonotype was observed a few times. The chain's CDR3 is CASTPGRGLSEQFF. The DNA of the CDR3 is TGTGCCAGCACCCCTGGGAGGGGTCTGAGTGAGCAGTTCTTC. This rearrangement joins TRBV6-1 to TRBJ2-1; 7 nucleotides line up with TRBD2. Germline V gene data show CDR1 as MNHNS and CDR2 as SASEGT. The J segment lost 9 bases and the V segment lost 7 bases, leaving 12 bases of the junction unmatched. The CDR3 runs to 14 residues.

This clonotype appeared a few times. The chain joins TRBV12-3 or TRBV12-4 to TRBJ1-5, with a weak D call TRBD1 (6 bases). The V end was cut by 1 base, the J end by 1 base, with 11 bases between. This CDR3 spans 16 amino acids. CDR3 nucleotides: TGTGCCAGCAGTTTAGGAGGGGGGCTGAGCAATCAGCCCCAGCATTTT. Translating it yields CASSLGGGLSNQPQHF.

V and J are TRBV19 and TRBJ2-1; D is undetermined. V gave up 0 bases and J gave up 0 bases, with 9 bases separating them. CDR3 length equals 16 residues. CDR1 LNHDA and CDR2 SQIVND come from the germline V gene (reference sequence). This CDR3 reads CASSIDGLISYNEQFF. CDR3 coding DNA: TGTGCCAGTAGTATAGACGGGTTAATCTCCTACAATGAGCAGTTCTTC.

The chain has TRBV28 and TRBJ1-2; no reliable D call. This CDR3 has 13 amino acids. Germline loops: CDR1 MDHEN, CDR2 SYDVKM. Trimming removed 5 bases at V and 1 base at J, with 8 bases between. The chain's CDR3 is CASSVEINYGYTF. In nucleotides, the CDR3 is TGTGCCAGCAGTGTGGAAATTAACTATGGCTACACCTTC.